Listed below are T cell receptor beta chains from one sample, sequenced in a study of T cell responses to AZD1222 COVID-19 vaccine. Here immunoSEQ multiplex PCR was the method, and the copy in TCRdb shows in-frame clones only, minus some. The data contain 100,000 to 150,000 clones, roughly 89% of them singletons. The sequences come from peripheral blood, collected 28 days after the second AZD1222 dose. The receptors shown here come from an adult who received the AZD1222 COVID-19 vaccine. CDR3s include the opening cysteine and the closing phenylalanine or tryptophan. D genes are given only for firm matches. Clone size is given for some rows only: seen once, a few or many times, or a class if the clone is expanded.

V	J	D	size	CDR3	DNA
TRBV6-5	TRBJ2-5	TRBD1	-	CATPQQGGFLGTQYF	TGTGCCACCCCTCAACAGGGGGGTTTCCTCGGGACCCAGTACTTC
TRBV19	TRBJ1-5	-	-	CASSIGVDNQPQHF	TGTGCCAGTAGTATAGGGGTTGACAATCAGCCCCAGCATTTT
TRBV4-3	TRBJ1-4	-	-	CASSQEIAYNEKLFF	TGCGCCAGCAGCCAAGAGATAGCCTACAATGAAAAACTGTTTTTT
TRBV7-9	TRBJ1-2	-	-	CASSLDYGGGGYTF	TGTGCCAGCAGCTTAGATTACGGCGGTGGTGGCTACACCTTC
TRBV7-8	TRBJ2-7	-	-	CASSSRGQSYEQYF	TGTGCCAGCAGCTCCCGAGGACAGTCCTACGAGCAGTACTTC
TRBV30	TRBJ2-2	TRBD2	-	CAWSRGGTNTGELFF	TGTGCCTGGAGCCGCGGGGGAACGAACACCGGGGAGCTGTTTTTT
TRBV21-1	TRBJ2-7	-	-	CASSKARRGGGTYEQYF	TGTGCCAGCAGCAAAGCCAGACGAGGCGGGGGTACCTACGAGCAGTACTTC
TRBV7-9	TRBJ2-7	TRBD1	-	CASSPNRGTYEQYF	TGTGCCAGCAGTCCGAACAGGGGGACCTACGAGCAGTACTTC
TRBV7-9	TRBJ2-4	TRBD1	-	CASSLRDSRNIQYF	TGTGCCAGCAGCTTAAGGGACAGTAGGAACATTCAGTACTTC
TRBV24-1	TRBJ1-2	TRBD1	-	CATSGDRDAGYTF	TGTGCCACCAGCGGGGACAGGGACGCTGGCTACACCTTC
TRBV24-1	TRBJ2-3	-	-	CATSDQLASDTQYF	TGTGCCACCAGTGATCAGCTAGCGTCAGATACGCAGTATTTT
TRBV3-1/TRBV3-2	TRBJ2-6	TRBD1	few	CASSRTFENRGLGANVLTF	TGTGCCAGCAGCCGCACCTTTGAGAACAGGGGGCTTGGGGCCAACGTCCTGACTTTC
TRBV5-1	TRBJ2-7	-	-	CASSLGSSYEQYF	TGCGCCAGCAGCTTAGGCAGTTCCTACGAGCAGTACTTC
TRBV12-3/TRBV12-4	TRBJ2-2	TRBD2	-	CASRTGGAGELFF	TGTGCCAGCAGGACCGGGGGGGCCGGGGAGCTGTTTTTT